This TCR beta chain was retrieved from a study of T-cell memory formation after mild COVID-19. Whole-study context: Clustering of TCRs was largely donor specific.

TCRdb processed the 5' RACE reads anew with MiXCR; each CDR3 protein has one entry. This sample has roughly 620,000 distinct CDR3 sequences, with approximately 19% found just once. This CDR3 comprises 17 residues. Trimming removed 1 base at V and 2 bases at J, with 14 bases between. The germline gives CDR1 SGHAT, CDR2 FQNNGV. The sample comprised PBMCs or a T cell subset sorted from them (not recorded which). The chain links TRBV11-2 to TRBJ2-2; D might be TRBD2 (5 bases). The source of this sequence is an adult woman who had mild COVID-19 (a few samples of this study predate the infection). Cell type and time point are not known. As DNA, the CDR3 is TGTGCCAGCAGCTTAGTCTCCCGGGGTCGTAACACCGGGGAGCTGTTTTTT. Its protein product is CASSLVSRGRNTGELFF. Full variable domain (rest looked up from reference TRBV11-2 and TRBJ2-2): EAGVAQSPRYKIIEKRQSVAFWCNPISGHATLYWYQQILGQGPKLLIQFQNNGVVDDSQLPKDRFSAERLKGVDSTLKIQPAKLEDSAVYLCASSLVSRGRNTGELFFGEGSRLTVL.